The entry that follows covers one T cell receptor beta chain sequence. Its specificity is unknown. The data are from a study of cytomegalovirus exposure and HLA in healthy donors. Here immunoSEQ multiplex PCR was the method, and the copy in TCRdb shows in-frame clones only, minus some. The sample carries tens of thousands of clones, 96% recorded once. The CDR3 runs 12 residues. The V end was cut by 7 bases, the J end by 2 bases, with 9 bases between. CDR1 and CDR2 from the germline V gene are SNHLY and FYNNEI. The study's findings and limits: The classifier was said to identify cytomegalovirus status with high specificity and sensitivity. In vitro work confirmed that a few CMV-associated chains recognize CMV antigens. Most sequenced TCRs were rare (though some public TCRs occurred in many donors).

The rearrangement links TRBV2 to TRBJ2-7; no clear D. This TCR was sampled from a woman under 30 in good health and CMV-seronegative. The sample was PBMCs. As DNA, the CDR3 is TGTGCCAGCAAGACTCAGACCTACGAGCAGTACTTC. Protein product: CASKTQTYEQYF. Full variable domain (missing parts from reference TRBV2 and TRBJ2-7): EPEVTQTPSHQVTQMGQEVILRCVPISNHLYFYWYRQILGQKVEFLVSFYNNEISEKSEIFDDQFSVERPDGSNFTLKIRSTKLEDSAMYFCASKTQTYEQYFGPGTRLTVT.